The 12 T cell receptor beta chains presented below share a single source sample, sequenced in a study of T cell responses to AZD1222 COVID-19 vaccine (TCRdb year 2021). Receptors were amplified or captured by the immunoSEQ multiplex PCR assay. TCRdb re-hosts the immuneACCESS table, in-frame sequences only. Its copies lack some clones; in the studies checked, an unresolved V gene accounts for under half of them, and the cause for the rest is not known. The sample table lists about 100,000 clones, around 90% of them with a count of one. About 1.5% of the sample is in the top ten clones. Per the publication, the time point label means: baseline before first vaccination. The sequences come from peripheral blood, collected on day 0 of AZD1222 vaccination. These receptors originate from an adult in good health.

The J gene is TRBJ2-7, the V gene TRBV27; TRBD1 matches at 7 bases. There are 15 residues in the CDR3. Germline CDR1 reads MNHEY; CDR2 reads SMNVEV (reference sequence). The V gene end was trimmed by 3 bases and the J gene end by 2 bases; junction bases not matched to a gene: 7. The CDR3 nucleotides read TGTGCCAGCAGTTTCCGGGGACAGACAACCTACGAGCAGTACTTC. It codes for CASSFRGQTTYEQYF.

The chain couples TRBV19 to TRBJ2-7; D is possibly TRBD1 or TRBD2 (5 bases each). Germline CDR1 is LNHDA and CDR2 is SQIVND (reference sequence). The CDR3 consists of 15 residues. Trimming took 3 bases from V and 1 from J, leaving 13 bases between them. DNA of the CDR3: TGTGCCAGTAGTATCCGAGGGACGGAGTCCTACGAGCAGTACTTC. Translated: CASSIRGTESYEQYF.

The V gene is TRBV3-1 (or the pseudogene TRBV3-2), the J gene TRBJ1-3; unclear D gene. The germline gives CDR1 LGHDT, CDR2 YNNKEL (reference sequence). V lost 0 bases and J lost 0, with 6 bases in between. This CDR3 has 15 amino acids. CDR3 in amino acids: CASSQDHGSGNTIYF. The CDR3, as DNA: TGTGCCAGCAGCCAAGACCACGGCTCTGGAAACACCATATATTTT.

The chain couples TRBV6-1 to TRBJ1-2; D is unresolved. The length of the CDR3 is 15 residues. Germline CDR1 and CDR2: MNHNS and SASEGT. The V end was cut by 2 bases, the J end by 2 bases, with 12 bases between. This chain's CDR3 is CASSEYGLNNYGYTF. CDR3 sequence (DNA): TGTGCCAGCAGTGAATACGGGTTGAACAACTATGGCTACACCTTC.

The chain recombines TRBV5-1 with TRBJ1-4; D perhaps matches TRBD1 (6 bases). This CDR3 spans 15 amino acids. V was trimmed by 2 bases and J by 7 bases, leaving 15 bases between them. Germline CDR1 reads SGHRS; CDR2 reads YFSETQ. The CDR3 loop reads CASSLTGNEVEKLFF. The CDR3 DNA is TGCGCCAGCAGCTTAACAGGGAATGAGGTTGAAAAACTGTTTTTT.

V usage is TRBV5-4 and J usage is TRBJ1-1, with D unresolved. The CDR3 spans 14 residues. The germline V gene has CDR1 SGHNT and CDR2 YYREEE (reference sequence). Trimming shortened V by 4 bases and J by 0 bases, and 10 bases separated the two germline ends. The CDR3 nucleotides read TGTGCCAGCAGCGATGCCTACTTGAACACTGAAGCTTTCTTT. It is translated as CASSDAYLNTEAFF.

The CDR3 reads CASSLLGRYTDTQYF. The CDR3 coding sequence is TGTGCCAGCAGCTTACTTGGACGATACACAGATACGCAGTATTTT. The rearrangement uses TRBV7-3 and TRBJ2-3; unclear D gene. Trimming removed 2 bases from V and 2 bases from J, with 11 bases in between. CDR1 is SGHTA and CDR2 is FQGTGA in the germline V gene. This CDR3 has 15 amino acids.

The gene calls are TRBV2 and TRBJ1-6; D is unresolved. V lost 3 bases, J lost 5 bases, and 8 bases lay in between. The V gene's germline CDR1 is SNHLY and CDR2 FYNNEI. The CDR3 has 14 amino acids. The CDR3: CASSDPGNNSPLHF. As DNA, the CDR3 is TGTGCCAGCAGTGATCCTGGGAATAATTCACCCCTCCACTTT.

The CDR3 region is CASSLEGNSNQPQHF. DNA for the CDR3: TGCGCCAGCAGCTTGGAGGGGAATAGCAATCAGCCCCAGCATTTT. The chain recombines TRBV5-1 with TRBJ1-5; the D gene is possibly TRBD1 (5 bases). V was trimmed by 0 bases and J by 0 bases, leaving 7 bases between them. This CDR3 region has 15 residues. Germline CDR1 SGHRS, CDR2 YFSETQ.

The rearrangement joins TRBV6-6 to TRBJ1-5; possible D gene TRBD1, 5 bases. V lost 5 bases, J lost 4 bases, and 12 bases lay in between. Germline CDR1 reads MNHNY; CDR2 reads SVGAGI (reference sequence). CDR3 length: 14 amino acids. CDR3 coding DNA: TGTGCCAGCAGTCCCGGGCAGGGTAATCAGCCCCAGCATTTT. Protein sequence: CASSPGQGNQPQHF.

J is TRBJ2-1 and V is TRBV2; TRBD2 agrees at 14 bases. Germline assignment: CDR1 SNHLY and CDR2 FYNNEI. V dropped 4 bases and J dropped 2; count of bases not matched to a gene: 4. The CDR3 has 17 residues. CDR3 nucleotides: TGTGCCAGCAGTGGGACTAGCGGGAGGTTAACCTACAATGAGCAGTTCTTC. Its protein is CASSGTSGRLTYNEQFF. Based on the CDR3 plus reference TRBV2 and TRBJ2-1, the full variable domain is EPEVTQTPSHQVTQMGQEVILRCVPISNHLYFYWYRQILGQKVEFLVSFYNNEISEKSEIFDDQFSVERPDGSNFTLKIRSTKLEDSAMYFCASSGTSGRLTYNEQFFGPGTRLTVL.

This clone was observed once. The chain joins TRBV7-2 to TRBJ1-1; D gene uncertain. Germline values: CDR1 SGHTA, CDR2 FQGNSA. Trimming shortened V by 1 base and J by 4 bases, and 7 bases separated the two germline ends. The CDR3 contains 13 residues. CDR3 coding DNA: TGTGCCAGCAGCTTAGGGAGGGTCACTGAAGCTTTCTTT. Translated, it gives CASSLGRVTEAFF.